This T cell receptor beta chain was identified in a study of identifying expanded T cells in peripheral blood. General study findings and limits: Clone count variance between approximately 2-week samples rose with total template count. Technical replicates showed around 1.2 changed clones; approximately 2 weeks around 15; four weeks 19.

This clone was counted once. The antigen is unknown. Looked up from germline, CDR1 is MDHEN and CDR2 is SYDVKM. V lost 5 bases, J lost 1 base, and 11 bases lay in between. This CDR3 has 14 residues. Produced via immunoSEQ multiplex PCR; TCRdb's table is partial and in-frame only. The data contain under 150,000 clones, 65% to 90% of them seen just once; the ten biggest clones take up approximately 8%. During the collection period, no donor immune events like infections were recorded. This sequence was found in a person aged 18-70 years in good health. What was sequenced was blood. The V gene is TRBV28, the J gene TRBJ1-2, with D perhaps matching TRBD1 (5 bases). CDR3 sequence reads: CASSRHQGNYGYTF. The CDR3 region has the DNA TGTGCCAGCAGTCGTCACCAGGGTAACTATGGCTACACCTTC.